This TCR beta chain was sequenced for a study of spatial heterogeneity in lung cancer (dated by TCRdb to the late 2010s). Background on the whole study: Samples were obtained from about 69 patients with early-stage, untreated non-small cell lung cancer from the lung TRACERx cohort. Follow-up PBMC samples were sequenced whenever available, with a median time to follow-up of about 2 years after resection. Beta-chain transcripts were consistently detected in greater numbers than alpha-chain transcripts, which likely reflects a higher abundance of beta-chain transcripts. In the raw uncorrected reads, each unique combination of TCR and UMI appeared more than ten times on average. In non-small cell lung cancer, the study quantitatively compared TCR alpha and beta repertoires across several tumor regions, matched nontumor lung, and blood. Nonsynonymous mutation counts, determined by whole-exome sequencing of tumor tissue, were related to features of the TCR repertoire. Both alpha and beta chains were TCR-sequenced in hundreds of tumor regions, some 64 matched nontumor lung samples and around 50 PBMC samples obtained at surgery. Study-level results and caveats: Only 14 patients were included in the comparisons of baseline and follow-up blood repertoires. Ubiquitous expanded tumor TCRs showed up in blood more often at tumor resection than at routine follow-up. Confirming at a functional level the hypothesis that regional TCRs recognize regional mutations was considered to require additional single-cell paired TCR alpha and beta sequencing.

To note about this clonotype: Its antigen has not been determined. No base quality information exists; no much larger clone differs at one position.

As encoded in the germline V gene (reference sequence), CDR1 is LGHDT while CDR2 is YNNKEL. The CDR3 goes from the cysteine to the phenylalanine over 14 residues. The retained sequence is limited to the CDR3, 42 bases, with the frame set at the first base. V is pruned by 1 base and J by 9 bases, leaving 3 bases of the junction without a gene match. Library preparation employed 5' RACE. TCRdb shows the sequencer as NextSeq 500. The TCR library protocol attached a unique molecular identifier to each TCR cDNA molecule to allow correction of PCR and sequencing errors. As for how the authors treated the data: TCR identification, UMI-based error correction and CDR3 extraction were performed with Decombinator tools. Expanded TCRs were defined as those above a frequency of 2 per 1,000, corresponding to the top 1% of the tumor frequency distribution. Rényi diversity was computed with the R vegan package after subsampling each repertoire 100 times to 5,000 TCRs. CDR3 similarity networks were built from amino acid triplet string-kernel similarity, connecting CDR3s with pairwise similarity above 0.82. TCRdb handled the public reads itself, with Q25 trimming in fastp and clone calling in MiXCR, and kept productive beta chains. Rows are unified per CDR3 protein, each entry keeping the most common DNA and genes. The V and J calls here are based on TCRdb, not the publication. For this sample the table gives tens of thousands of distinct CDR3 sequences, of which approximately 19% were detected only once. 21% of the sample goes to the ten largest clones.

Reading the label with the study, this specimen's time point is: blood at routine non-recurrence follow-up after resection. TCR sequencing used whole RNA extracted from tumor and nontumor lung tissue, or from cryopreserved PBMC samples, without cell sorting. Only patients for whom sufficient RNA was available from at least two tumor regions were selected for TCR sequencing. The sequence derives from a male donor with early-stage non-small cell lung cancer. The rearranged chain carries TRBV3-1 and TRBJ2-1, with 10 middle bases fitting TRBD2. This sample comprised PBMCs, obtained at follow-up. At the DNA level, the sequence is TGTGCCAGCAGCCAAGGATTAGCGGGAGGTGAGCAGTTCTTC. Translated, this is CASSQGLAGGEQFF.